Described below is a single T cell receptor (beta chain) sequence and its context. Its antigen is undetermined. Full-length variable regions came from constant-region reverse primers plus semi-nested Nested Universal Primer A PCR. One entry per CDR3 protein, called by TCRdb with MiXCR from the 5' RACE reads. The data hold about 9,000 distinct CDR3 sequences, with about half observed a single time. Overall study results and limits: Tumor memory CD4+ T cell TCR gene usage was found to cluster with blood and lymph node memory CD4+ cells and with lymph node naive CD4+ cells. Tumor Tregs overlapped most with tumor, then blood, naive CD4+ cells.

Trimming shortened V by 6 bases and J by 8 bases, and 13 bases separated the two germline ends. This CDR3 is built from 12 residues. Per germline, CDR1 MNHEY and CDR2 SVGAGI. Cells sorted as Tregs were CD4+, CD25+ and CD127-/low. Sequenced material: Tregs sorted from a lymph node. The source is a female donor with breast cancer. The chain links TRBV6-5 to TRBJ1-2; D is ambiguous. CDR3: CASSPDYGGYTF. The CDR3 DNA reads as TGTGCCAGCAGCCCCGATTACGGGGGCTACACCTTC.